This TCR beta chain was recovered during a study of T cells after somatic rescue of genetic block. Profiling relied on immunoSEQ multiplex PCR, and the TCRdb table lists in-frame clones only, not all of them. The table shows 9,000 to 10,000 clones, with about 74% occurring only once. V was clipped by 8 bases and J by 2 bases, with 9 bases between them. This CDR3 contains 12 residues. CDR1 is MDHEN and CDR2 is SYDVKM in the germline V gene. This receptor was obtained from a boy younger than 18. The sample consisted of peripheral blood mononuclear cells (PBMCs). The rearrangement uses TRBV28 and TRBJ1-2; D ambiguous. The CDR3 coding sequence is TGTGCCAGCGGAGATTCCAACTATGGCTACACCTTC. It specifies CASGDSNYGYTF.